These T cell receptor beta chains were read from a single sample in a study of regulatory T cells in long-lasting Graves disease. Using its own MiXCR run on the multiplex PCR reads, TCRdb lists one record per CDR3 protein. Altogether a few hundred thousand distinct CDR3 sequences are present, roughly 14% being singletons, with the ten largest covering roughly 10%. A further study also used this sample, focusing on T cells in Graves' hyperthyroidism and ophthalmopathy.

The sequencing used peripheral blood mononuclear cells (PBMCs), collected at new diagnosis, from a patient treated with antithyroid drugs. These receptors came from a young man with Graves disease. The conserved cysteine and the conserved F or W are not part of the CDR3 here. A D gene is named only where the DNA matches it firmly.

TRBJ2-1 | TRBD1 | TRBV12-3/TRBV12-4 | ASSFPPGGRNEQF
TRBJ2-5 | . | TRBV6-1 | ASSRGHETQY
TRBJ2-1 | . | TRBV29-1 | SVGSSYNEQF
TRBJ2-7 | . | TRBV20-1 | SARDAGEPYEQY
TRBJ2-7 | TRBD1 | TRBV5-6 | ASSLVGTGPYEQY
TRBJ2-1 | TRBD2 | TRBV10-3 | AISGLAGGPNEQF
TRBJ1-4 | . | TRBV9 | ASSPRDIRSLGRSEKLF
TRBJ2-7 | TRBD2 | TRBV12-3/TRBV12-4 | ASSLLGTSGRGYEQY
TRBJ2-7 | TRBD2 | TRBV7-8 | ASSSTSGSPNEQY
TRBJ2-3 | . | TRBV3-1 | ASSQAGTDTQY
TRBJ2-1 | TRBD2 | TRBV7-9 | ASSGIAGGFLNEQF
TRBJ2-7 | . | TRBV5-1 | ASSLQGAVNEQY
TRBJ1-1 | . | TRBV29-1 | SVDPGRIEAF
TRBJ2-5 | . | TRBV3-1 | ASRQGIEETQY
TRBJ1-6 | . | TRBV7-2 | ASSHPPSSYNSPLH
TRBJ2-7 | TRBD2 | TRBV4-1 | ASSQVLAGEREQY
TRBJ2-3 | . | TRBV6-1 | ASSEFTDTQY
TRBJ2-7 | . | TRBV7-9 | ASSRAGPTYEQY
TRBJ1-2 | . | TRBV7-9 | ASSLDLRGGYT
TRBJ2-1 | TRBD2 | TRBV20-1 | SAGGTSVNNEQF
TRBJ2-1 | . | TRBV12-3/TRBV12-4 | ASSLSREQF
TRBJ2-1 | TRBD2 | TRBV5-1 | ASSSRTSGSGYEQF
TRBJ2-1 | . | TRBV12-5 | ASGLAYPRGEQF
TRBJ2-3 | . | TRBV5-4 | ASSLEPRPDDTQY
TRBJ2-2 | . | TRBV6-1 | ASRTRVLGELF
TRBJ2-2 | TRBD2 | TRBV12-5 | ASGLAGTSGNTGELF
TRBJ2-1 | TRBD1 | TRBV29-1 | SVGGVDRAANRRNEQF
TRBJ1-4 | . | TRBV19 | ASSIDVTGMGNEKLF
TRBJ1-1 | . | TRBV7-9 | ASSLLDRPRDTEAF
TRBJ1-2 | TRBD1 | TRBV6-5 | ASSSRDRSVYGYT
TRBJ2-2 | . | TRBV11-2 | ASTIFIRGRVLLDTGELF
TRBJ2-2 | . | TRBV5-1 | ASSLEGWNTGELF
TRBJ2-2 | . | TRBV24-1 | ATSDLSPGELF
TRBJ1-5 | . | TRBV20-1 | NDLLEVGSNQPQH
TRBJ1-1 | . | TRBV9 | ASSVVRTAVEAF
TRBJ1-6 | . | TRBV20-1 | SARGQGWDNSPLH
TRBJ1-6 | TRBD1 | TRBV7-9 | ASSRTGGSSPLH
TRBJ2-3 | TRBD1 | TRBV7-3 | ASSVQGADTQY
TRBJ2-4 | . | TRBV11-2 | ASSPERYGESTIQY
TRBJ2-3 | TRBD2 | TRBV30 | AWSASRTSGGGSDTQY
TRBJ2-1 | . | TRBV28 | ASSLSGFEYNEQF
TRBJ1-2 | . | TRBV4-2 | ASSLGTQEGYT
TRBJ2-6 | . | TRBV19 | ASSIGSSGANVLT
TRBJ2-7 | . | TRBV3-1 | ASSLQRTGEQY
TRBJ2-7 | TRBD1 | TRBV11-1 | ASSSRQGISYEQY
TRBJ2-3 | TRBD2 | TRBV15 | ATSSELAGTDTQY
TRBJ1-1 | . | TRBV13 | ASSRGPQPWMNTEAF
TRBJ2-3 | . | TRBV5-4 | ASSFGQGPDTQY
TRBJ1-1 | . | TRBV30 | AWSLRRGMWSEAF
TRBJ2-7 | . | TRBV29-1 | SVVYWASYEQY
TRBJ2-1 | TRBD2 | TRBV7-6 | ASSLARASGRENNEQF
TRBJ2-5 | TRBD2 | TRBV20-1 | SALTSGLEQETQY
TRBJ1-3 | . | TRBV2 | AGVLALGNTIY
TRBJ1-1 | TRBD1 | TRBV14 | ASTEAWGQGAPRPNTEAF
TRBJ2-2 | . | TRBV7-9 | ASSSFTNLVGELF
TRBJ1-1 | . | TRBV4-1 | ASSQVAVMNTEAF
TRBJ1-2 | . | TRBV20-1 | SASYGTNYGYT